Listed below are T cell receptor beta chains from one sample, sequenced in a study of response to subunit inactivated influenza vaccine. MiXCR, applied by TCRdb to the RT-PCR reads, yields one record per CDR3 protein. The sample carries 650,000 to 800,000 distinct CDR3 sequences, 18% recorded once. The specimen comprised PBMCs from blood, sampled about 5 days after vaccination. The receptors derive from a man aged 45-65 years who received an inactivated influenza vaccine. Both conserved end residues are part of each CDR3. D genes are given only for firm matches. A clone size is listed for some rows: how often the clone was seen (once, few, many), or a class if it is expanded.

d_gene | j_gene | abundance | v_gene | CDR3aa | CDR3nt
TRBD2 | TRBJ2-1 | few | TRBV9 | CASSVATGTIRNNEQFF | TGTGCCAGCAGCGTAGCGACCGGGACTATCCGGAACAATGAGCAGTTCTTC
. | TRBJ1-1 | few | TRBV6-9 | CASKRGTEAFF | TGTGCCAGCAAGAGGGGTACTGAAGCTTTCTTT
. | TRBJ2-5 | few | TRBV18 | CASSPRRNAETQYF | TGTGCCAGCTCACCTCGACGGAACGCGGAGACCCAGTACTTC
TRBD2 | TRBJ2-3 | . | TRBV5-1 | CASSRGLTTADTQYF | TGCGCCAGCAGCAGGGGACTAACGACGGCAGATACGCAGTATTTT
. | TRBJ1-4 | few | TRBV7-2 | CASSLASSGEKLFF | TGTGCCAGCAGCTTAGCGAGTTCCGGTGAAAAACTGTTTTTT
TRBD2 | TRBJ2-1 | . | TRBV20-1 | CSAGTSGGVSYNEQFF | TGCAGTGCTGGGACTAGCGGGGGCGTCTCCTACAATGAGCAGTTCTTC
TRBD1 | TRBJ2-5 | . | TRBV2 | CASTFRDRDGTQYF | TGTGCCAGCACTTTCCGGGACAGGGACGGGACCCAGTACTTC
. | TRBJ2-1 | . | TRBV7-9 | CASSSMSSLGGNEQFF | TGTGCCAGCAGCTCGATGAGCTCCCTGGGGGGAAATGAGCAGTTCTTC
. | TRBJ2-3 | . | TRBV5-6 | CASSLARGSDTQYF | TGTGCCAGCAGCTTGGCCCGGGGCTCAGATACGCAGTATTTT
. | TRBJ2-1 | few | TRBV25-1 | CASSEYSGSGEQFF | TGTGCCAGCAGTGAATATTCGGGTAGTGGTGAGCAGTTCTTC
TRBD1 | TRBJ2-3 | few | TRBV6-5 | CASSYSGQGRRWRDTQYF | TGTGCCAGCAGTTACTCAGGACAGGGGCGGAGGTGGAGGGATACGCAGTATTTT
TRBD2 | TRBJ2-2 | few | TRBV10-3 | CATRTSETGELFF | TGTGCCACCAGGACTAGTGAAACCGGGGAGCTGTTTTTT
. | TRBJ2-7 | many | TRBV5-1 | CASSLARSSYEQYF | TGCGCCAGCAGCTTGGCCCGGAGCTCCTACGAGCAGTACTTC
. | TRBJ2-5 | . | TRBV20-1 | CSAVSSKPFEVQETQYF | TGCAGTGCTGTCTCGTCGAAACCTTTCGAGGTACAAGAGACCCAGTACTTC
TRBD2 | TRBJ2-1 | many | TRBV10-3 | CAISETGLGSINEQFF | TGTGCCATCAGTGAGACCGGACTAGGGTCAATCAATGAGCAGTTCTTC
TRBD1 | TRBJ2-7 | few | TRBV4-3 | CASSQEFSTGTVSYEQYF | TGCGCCAGCAGCCAAGAATTTAGTACTGGGACAGTATCCTACGAGCAGTACTTC
. | TRBJ2-1 | . | TRBV12-3/TRBV12-4 | CASSFPTPIEQFF | TGTGCCAGCAGTTTTCCTACACCCATTGAGCAGTTCTTC
. | TRBJ1-3 | few | TRBV6-2/TRBV6-3 | CASSPTLQDTIYF | TGTGCCAGCAGTCCGACCCTACAGGACACCATATATTTT
. | TRBJ2-1 | . | TRBV15 | CATSRDRGLKNEQFF | TGTGCCACCAGCAGAGACAGGGGCCTTAAGAATGAGCAGTTCTTC
TRBD1 | TRBJ2-7 | few | TRBV7-2 | CASSPPATGNTEQYF | TGTGCCAGCAGCCCCCCAGCGACAGGGAATACCGAGCAGTACTTC